One T cell receptor (beta chain) is described in this entry. This entry belongs to a study of blood T cell repertoires in COVID-19. Study details: Donors in the United States, Italy and Spain gave samples during acute or convalescent COVID-19. Sample material is recorded as cDNA or gDNA derived from T cells, B-cell-depleted T cells, or PBMCs.

Patients in Seattle were enrolled during active infection, then followed longitudinally. Per the original data handling: Nucleated cell counts were estimated from reference gene primer amplification. TCRdb's table, derived via immunoSEQ multiplex PCR, lists solely in-frame clones and lacks some. V and J calls and clone size are as listed in that table; D and trimming were resolved from the DNA. The table shows approximately 330,000 clones, with roughly 86% occurring only once. This CDR3 spans 17 amino acids. CDR1 is SGHNT, CDR2 YYREEE, per germline (reference sequence). V shed 4 bases, J shed 0 bases, and the junction held 5 bases outside the gene matches.

This sequence was found in a young man with COVID-19, enrolled during active disease. This chain joins TRBV5-4 and TRBJ2-2; 11 bases agree with TRBD2. The sequencing input was peripheral blood. CDR3 protein: CASSPPTSGANTGELFF. DNA of the CDR3: TGTGCCAGCAGCCCACCGACTAGCGGGGCGAACACCGGGGAGCTGTTTTTT.